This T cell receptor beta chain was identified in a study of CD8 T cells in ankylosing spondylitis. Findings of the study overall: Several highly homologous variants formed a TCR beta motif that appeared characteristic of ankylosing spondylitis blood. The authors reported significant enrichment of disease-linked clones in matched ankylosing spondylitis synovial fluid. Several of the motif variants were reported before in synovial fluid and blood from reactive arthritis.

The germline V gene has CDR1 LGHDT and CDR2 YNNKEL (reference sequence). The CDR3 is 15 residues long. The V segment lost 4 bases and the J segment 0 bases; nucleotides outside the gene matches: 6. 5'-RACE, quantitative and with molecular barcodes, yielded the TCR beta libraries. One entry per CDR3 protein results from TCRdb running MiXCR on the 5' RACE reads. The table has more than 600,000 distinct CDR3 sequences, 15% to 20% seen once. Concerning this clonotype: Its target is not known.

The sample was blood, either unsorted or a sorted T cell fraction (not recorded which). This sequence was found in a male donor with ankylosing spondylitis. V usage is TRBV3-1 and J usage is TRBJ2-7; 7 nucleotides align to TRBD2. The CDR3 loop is CASSLMGGSSYEQYF. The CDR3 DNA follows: TGTGCCAGCAGCCTAATGGGCGGGAGCTCCTACGAGCAGTACTTC.